This T cell receptor beta chain appears in the sequencing data of a study of blood T cell repertoires in COVID-19. Study context: Italy, Spain and the United States were the sources of the convalescent and acute COVID-19 samples. PBMCs, B-cell-depleted T cells, or T cells were the source of the cDNA or gDNA that made up the material.

With 0 bases removed from V and 2 bases from J, the gap between germline ends came to 9 bases. This CDR3 comprises 15 residues. The germline gives CDR1 SGHNT, CDR2 YYREEE (reference sequence). Per the study methods: Estimation of nucleated cell counts relied on the amplification of reference gene primers. The protocol was immunoSEQ multiplex PCR, while the TCRdb copy is restricted to in-frame clones and leaves out a portion. The V and J calls and clone size come from that table; D and trimming were worked out from the DNA. The sample has some 44,000 clones, 70% to 90% seen once. This TCR derives from a human donor in a cohort sampled during active COVID-19. The chain has TRBV5-4 and TRBJ1-3; D remains ambiguous. What was sequenced was peripheral blood. The CDR3 spells CASSLATSTGNTIYF. The CDR3 DNA sequence: TGTGCCAGCAGCTTGGCCACATCAACTGGAAACACCATATATTTT.